This TCR beta chain is drawn from a study of blood T cell repertoires in COVID-19. Overall study context: Samples of COVID-19 (acute and convalescent) were obtained from the United States, Italy and Spain. PBMCs, B-cell-depleted T cells, or T cells provided the cDNA or gDNA that made up the material.

Germline V gives CDR1 PRHDT, CDR2 FYEKMQ (reference sequence). V gave up 4 bases and J gave up 3 bases, with 9 bases separating them. The CDR3 length is 14 residues. The assay was immunoSEQ multiplex PCR, and TCRdb's table has in-frame clones only and misses some. Of 55,000 to 80,000 clones listed, approximately 92% are singletons. This TCR was sampled from a man aged 50-59 years with active COVID-19. Sequencing was done on a sample of peripheral blood. The chain employs TRBV13 and TRBJ2-2; tentatively, D is TRBD1 (6 bases). CDR3 sequence (DNA): TGTGCCAGCAGCTCCAACAGGGACACCGGGGAGCTGTTTTTT. Its protein is CASSSNRDTGELFF.